The 14 T cell receptor beta chains below come from one sample, sequenced in a study of T cells after posttransplantation cyclophosphamide. Methotrexate plus calcineurin inhibitor accompanied controls' myeloablative marrow transplants; sampling was 1 year later. The assay was immunoSEQ multiplex PCR, and TCRdb's table has in-frame clones only and misses some. The top ten clones hold more than 2% of a sample with 19,000 or so clones, 65% to 90% of them seen once. The specimen was PBMCs, collected 362 days after allogeneic stem cell transplant with calcineurin inhibitor and methotrexate. These receptors all stem from a female patient between 30 and 39 years old who received an allogeneic stem cell transplant from an unrelated donor, was CMV-positive, and had acute and chronic GVHD. Part of the T cells may come from the graft donor.

The chain employs TRBV6-5 and TRBJ1-2; TRBD1 might be the D (5 bases). CDR3 length: 15 amino acids. V was shortened by 6 bases and J by 2 bases, with 16 bases between the two germline ends. CDR1 and CDR2 from the germline V gene are MNHEY and SVGAGI. CDR3 nucleotides: TGTGCCAGCAGCCTATTCTGGGGGGTGAACTATGGCTACACCTTC. It codes for CASSLFWGVNYGYTF.

CDR3 residues: CASSRREYNTEAFF. In DNA form, the CDR3 reads TGTGCCAGCAGCCGAAGGGAGTATAACACTGAAGCTTTCTTT. This rearrangement joins TRBV9 to TRBJ1-1, with D hard to call. V was shortened by 4 bases and J by 2 bases, with 12 bases between the two germline ends. Germline V CDR1 and CDR2: SGDLS, YYNGEE. The CDR3 extends over 14 amino acids. Variable domain in full (rest from reference TRBV9 and TRBJ1-1): DSGVTQTPKHLITATGQRVTLRCSPRSGDLSVYWYQQSLDQGLQFLIQYYNGEERAKGNILERFSAQQFPDLHSELNLSSLELGDSALYFCASSRREYNTEAFFGQGTRLTVV.

V gene TRBV4-1 combines with J gene TRBJ2-5; D not resolved. The CDR3 is 15 amino acids. Trimming removed 6 bases at V and 1 base at J, with 15 bases between. Germline V CDR1 and CDR2: MGHRA, YSYEKL. The CDR3, as DNA: TGCGCCAGCAGGCAACGGTCGCTCTCCCAAGAGACCCAGTACTTC. The encoded protein is CASRQRSLSQETQYF.

V gene TRBV2 combines with J gene TRBJ2-3, with D maybe TRBD2 (7 bases). Trimming shortened V by 8 bases and J by 0 bases, and 12 bases separated the two germline ends. The CDR3 runs 14 residues. CDR1 and CDR2 (germline): SNHLY, FYNNEI. In DNA form, the CDR3 reads TGTGCCAGCCGAGGGGGGGTGAGCACAGATACGCAGTATTTT. Amino acids: CASRGGVSTDTQYF.

The V call is TRBV9, the J call TRBJ1-1; 7 bases fit TRBD1. The junction had 9 bases not matched to a gene; V was cut back by 3 bases and J by 4 bases. This CDR3 spans 15 amino acids. CDR1 and CDR2 (germline): SGDLS, YYNGEE. CDR3 sequence (DNA): TGTGCCAGCAGCGCCGGACAGGAATTGGGCACTGAAGCTTTCTTT. As protein: CASSAGQELGTEAFF.

This rearrangement joins TRBV6-6 to TRBJ2-1; 7 positions agree with TRBD2. From germline, CDR1 is MNHNY and CDR2 SVGAGI (reference sequence). After removal of 1 base from V and 8 bases from J, the junction contained 5 bases not matched to a gene. The CDR3 is made up of 14 amino acids. The CDR3 sequence is CASSYFGRIDEQFF. For the CDR3, the DNA is TGTGCCAGCAGTTACTTCGGGAGGATCGATGAGCAGTTCTTC.

This clone has just a few counts. The chain is built from TRBV6-1 and TRBJ2-1, with 10 bases fitting TRBD1. Losses at the gene ends were 6 bases for V and 10 bases for J; bases not matched to a gene: 12. The CDR3 spans 15 residues. CDR1 is MNHNS, CDR2 SASEGT, per germline. The CDR3 region is CASSSSGTGEGEQFF. The DNA of the CDR3 is TGTGCCAGCAGCTCGTCCGGGACAGGGGAAGGAGAGCAGTTCTTC.

The chain couples TRBV5-1 to TRBJ2-2, with TRBD1 identical over 7 bases. CDR1 SGHRS and CDR2 YFSETQ come from the germline V gene. With V trimmed by 3 bases and J by 5 bases, 7 bases remained unmatched. The CDR3 runs to 15 residues. The CDR3 DNA sequence: TGCGCCAGCAGCTCGACACCGGACAGGACCGGGGAGCTGTTTTTT. Protein product: CASSSTPDRTGELFF.

The V call is TRBV14, the J call TRBJ2-5; 7 nucleotides match TRBD1. Germline CDR1 is SGHDN and CDR2 is FVKESK. V trimming: 4 bases; J trimming: 4 bases; junction bases outside the gene matches: 9. CDR3 length equals 15 residues. Here the CDR3 DNA reads TGTGCCAGCAGCCGACAACAGGGGCGTCTAGAGACCCAGTACTTC. Protein product: CASSRQQGRLETQYF.

The chain links TRBV6-5 to TRBJ1-1, with a weak D call TRBD1 (6 bases). The germline CDR1 and CDR2 sequences are MNHEY and SVGAGI. Trimming cost V 4 bases and J 8 bases, with 14 bases left between them. This CDR3 contains 13 residues. The CDR3 coding sequence is TGTGCCAGCAGTTCGTGGGGGGGCCTCGAAGCTTTCTTT. This codes for CASSSWGGLEAFF.

This sequence joins TRBV9 and TRBJ2-2; 7 bases fit TRBD2. V lost 0 bases and J lost 6; bases outside the gene matches: 8. CDR3 length: 16 residues. In germline, CDR1 is SGDLS, CDR2 YYNGEE. Here the CDR3 DNA reads TGTGCCAGCAGCGTAGCTAGGAGGGAGGGATCCGGGGAGCTGTTTTTT. Its protein product is CASSVARREGSGELFF. Variable domain in full (rest from reference TRBV9 and TRBJ2-2): DSGVTQTPKHLITATGQRVTLRCSPRSGDLSVYWYQQSLDQGLQFLIQYYNGEERAKGNILERFSAQQFPDLHSELNLSSLELGDSALYFCASSVARREGSGELFFGEGSRLTVL.

The CDR3: CASSLAAGGREEQYF. The DNA of the CDR3 is TGCGCCAGCAGCTTGGCCGCGGGGGGGCGTGAAGAGCAGTACTTC. This chain uses TRBV5-1 with TRBJ2-7, with TRBD2 matching 9 bases. CDR1 SGHRS and CDR2 YFSETQ come from the germline V gene. Germline trimming cut 0 bases from V and 7 bases from J; bases unmatched to any gene: 8. The CDR3 consists of 15 residues. Variable domain in full (rest from reference TRBV5-1 and TRBJ2-7): KAGVTQTPRYLIKTRGQQVTLSCSPISGHRSVSWYQQTPGQGLQFLFEYFSETQRNKGNFPGRFSGRQFSNSRSEMNVSTLELGDSALYLCASSLAAGGREEQYFGPGTRLTVT.

On this clone itself: Other DNA sequences in the sample encode the same CDR3. The chain couples TRBV9 to TRBJ1-1; D unresolved. V dropped 2 bases and J dropped 4 bases, with 9 bases sitting between them. Germline V gene data show CDR1 as SGDLS and CDR2 as YYNGEE. The CDR3 is made up of 13 amino acids. The CDR3 bases are TGTGCCAGCAGCGTGGGTGGGCGCACTGAAGCTTTCTTT. It encodes CASSVGGRTEAFF.

The V gene is TRBV21-1, the J gene TRBJ2-7; the tabulated D call, TRBD2, remains unverified against the DNA. TRBV21-1 corresponds to a pseudogene. CDR3 length: 17 amino acids. CDR3 DNA: TGTGCCAGCAGCAAAAGGGGCCTAGCGGGAGGGGCCCTCGAGCAGTACTTC. Protein product: CASSKRGLAGGALEQYF.